This T cell receptor (beta chain) emerged from a study of shared clonotypes between healthy human individuals. Turning to the study itself: Researchers drew samples from a couple of women and a few men aged 18 to 49. Each donor contributed plates that comprised three CD4 naive, three CD4 memory, two CD8 naive and one CD8 memory.

Data came from immunoSEQ multiplex PCR; TCRdb stores just in-frame clones and leaves some out. Of 450,000 to 700,000 clones listed, over 95% are singletons. CD45RO-negative, CCR7-selected cells formed the naive CD8 fraction, which excluded terminally differentiated effector memory CD45RA+ cells. Everyone who donated was a Caucasian adult who lived in Nashville, Tennessee. Germline CDR1 and CDR2: SGDLS and YYNGEE. The CDR3 is made up of 16 amino acids. Between the trimmed V and J ends, which lost 0 bases and 5 bases, there was a span of 18 bases. The sample comprised naive CD8+ T cells sorted from blood. The receptor was derived from a woman aged 25 to 39 in good health. The chain is built from TRBV9 and TRBJ2-7; possibly TRBD1 or TRBD2 for D (5 bases each). The CDR3 nucleotides read TGTGCCAGCAGCGTAGAGGGGCTCGGGGTTGGGGACGAGCAGTACTTC. This codes for CASSVEGLGVGDEQYF.